This entry is about one T cell receptor (beta chain). This sample stems from a study of shared clonotypes between healthy human individuals. Germline V gene sequence: CDR1 LGHNT, CDR2 FRNRAP. Deletions cut 5 bases from V and 6 bases from J, with 17 bases between. The CDR3 covers 14 residues. Sequenced by immunoSEQ multiplex PCR; TCRdb stores in-frame clones only, minus some. In the table there are some 510,000 clones, 70% to 80% of which are singletons. Sequencing was done on a sample of PBMCs. The sequence was collected from a woman aged 40 to 50 in good health. Some clones in this sample may be carry-over from other donors' samples. This chain links TRBV12-5 with TRBJ2-7; D is perhaps TRBD1 or TRBD2 (6 bases each). The CDR3 protein is CASGLGVRGGEQYF. The CDR3, as DNA: TGTGCTAGTGGTCTAGGTGTCAGGGGAGGCGAGCAGTACTTC.